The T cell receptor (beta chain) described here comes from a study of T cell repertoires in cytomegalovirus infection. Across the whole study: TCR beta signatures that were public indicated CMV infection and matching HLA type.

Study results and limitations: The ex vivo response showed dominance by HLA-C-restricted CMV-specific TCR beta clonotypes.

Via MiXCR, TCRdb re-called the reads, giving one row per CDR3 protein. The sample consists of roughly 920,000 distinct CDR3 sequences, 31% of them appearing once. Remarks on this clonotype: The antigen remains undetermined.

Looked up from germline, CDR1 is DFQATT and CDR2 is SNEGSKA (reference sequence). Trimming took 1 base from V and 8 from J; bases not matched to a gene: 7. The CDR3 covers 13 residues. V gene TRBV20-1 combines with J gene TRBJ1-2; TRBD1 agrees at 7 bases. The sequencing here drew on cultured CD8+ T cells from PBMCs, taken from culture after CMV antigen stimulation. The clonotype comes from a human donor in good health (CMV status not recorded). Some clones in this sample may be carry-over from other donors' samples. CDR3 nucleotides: TGCAGTGCTAGAGCAGGGGGGGTTGACGGCTACACCTTC. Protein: CSARAGGVDGYTF.